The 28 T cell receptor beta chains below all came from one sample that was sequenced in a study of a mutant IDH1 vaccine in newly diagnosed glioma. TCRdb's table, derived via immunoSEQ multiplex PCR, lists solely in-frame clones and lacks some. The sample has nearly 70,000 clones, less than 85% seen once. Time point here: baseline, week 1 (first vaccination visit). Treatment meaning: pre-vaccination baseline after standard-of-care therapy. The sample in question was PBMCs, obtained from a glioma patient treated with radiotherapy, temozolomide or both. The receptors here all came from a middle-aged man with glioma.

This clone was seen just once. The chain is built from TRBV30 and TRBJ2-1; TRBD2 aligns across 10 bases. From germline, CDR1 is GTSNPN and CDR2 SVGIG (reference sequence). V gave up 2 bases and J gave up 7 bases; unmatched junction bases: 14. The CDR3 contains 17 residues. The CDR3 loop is CAWSQERSGGARNEQFF. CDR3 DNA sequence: TGTGCCTGGAGTCAAGAAAGGAGCGGGGGGGCGAGGAATGAGCAGTTCTTC.

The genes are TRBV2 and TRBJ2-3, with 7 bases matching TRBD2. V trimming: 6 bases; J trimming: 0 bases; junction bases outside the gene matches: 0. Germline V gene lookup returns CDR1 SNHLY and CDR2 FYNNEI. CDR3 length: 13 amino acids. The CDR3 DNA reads TGTGCCAGCAGAGCGGGGAGCACAGATACGCAGTATTTT. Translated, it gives CASRAGSTDTQYF.

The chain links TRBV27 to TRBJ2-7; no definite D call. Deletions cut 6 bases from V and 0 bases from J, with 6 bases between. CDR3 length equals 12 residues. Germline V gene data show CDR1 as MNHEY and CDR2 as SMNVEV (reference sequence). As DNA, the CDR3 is TGTGCCAGCAGGAAAAGCTCCTACGAGCAGTACTTC. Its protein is CASRKSSYEQYF.

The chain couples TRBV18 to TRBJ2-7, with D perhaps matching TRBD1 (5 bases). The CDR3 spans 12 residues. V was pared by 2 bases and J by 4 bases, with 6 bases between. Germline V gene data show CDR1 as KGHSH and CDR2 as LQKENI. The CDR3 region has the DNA TGTGCCAGCTCACCAGACAGTTACGAGCAGTACTTC. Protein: CASSPDSYEQYF.

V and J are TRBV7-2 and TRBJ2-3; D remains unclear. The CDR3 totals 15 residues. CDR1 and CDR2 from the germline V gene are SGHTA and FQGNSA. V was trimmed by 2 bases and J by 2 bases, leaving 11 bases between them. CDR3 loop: CASSLTSSFTDTQYF. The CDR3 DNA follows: TGTGCCAGCAGCTTAACCTCCTCCTTCACAGATACGCAGTATTTT.

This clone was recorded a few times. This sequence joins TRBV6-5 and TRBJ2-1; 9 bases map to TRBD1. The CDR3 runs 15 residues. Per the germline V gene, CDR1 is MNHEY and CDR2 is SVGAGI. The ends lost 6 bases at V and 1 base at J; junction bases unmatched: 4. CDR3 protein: CASSLDRGSYNEQFF. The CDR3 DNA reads TGTGCCAGCAGCTTGGACAGGGGATCCTACAATGAGCAGTTCTTC.

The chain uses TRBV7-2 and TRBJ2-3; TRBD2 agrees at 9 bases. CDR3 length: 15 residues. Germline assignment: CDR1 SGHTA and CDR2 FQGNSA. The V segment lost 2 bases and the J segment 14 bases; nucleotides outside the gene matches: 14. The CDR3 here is CASSLNPAGGTAPYF. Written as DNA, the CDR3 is TGTGCCAGCAGCTTAAATCCGGCGGGGGGGACAGCCCCGTATTTT.

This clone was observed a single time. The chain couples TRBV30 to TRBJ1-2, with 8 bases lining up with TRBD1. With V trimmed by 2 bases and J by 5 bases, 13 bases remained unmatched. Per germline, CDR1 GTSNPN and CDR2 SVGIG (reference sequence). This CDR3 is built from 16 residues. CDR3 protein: CAWSINLGQGLYGYTF. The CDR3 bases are TGTGCCTGGAGTATAAACCTAGGACAGGGTCTGTATGGCTACACCTTC.

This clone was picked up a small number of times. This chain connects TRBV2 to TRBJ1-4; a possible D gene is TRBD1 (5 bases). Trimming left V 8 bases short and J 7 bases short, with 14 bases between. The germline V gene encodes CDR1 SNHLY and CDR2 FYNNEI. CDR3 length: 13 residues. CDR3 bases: TGTGCCAGCGGGGGGGAGGGAGGTGAAAAACTGTTTTTT. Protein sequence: CASGGEGGEKLFF.

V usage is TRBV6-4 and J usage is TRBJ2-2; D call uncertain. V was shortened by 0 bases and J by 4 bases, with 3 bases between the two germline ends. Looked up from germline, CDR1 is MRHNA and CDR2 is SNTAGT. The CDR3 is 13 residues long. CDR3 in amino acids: CASSDSGTGELFF. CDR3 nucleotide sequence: TGTGCCAGCAGTGACTCGGGCACCGGGGAGCTGTTTTTT.

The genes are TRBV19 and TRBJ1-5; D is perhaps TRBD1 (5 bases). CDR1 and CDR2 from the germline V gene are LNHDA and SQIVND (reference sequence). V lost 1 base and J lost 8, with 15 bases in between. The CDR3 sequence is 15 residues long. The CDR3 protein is CASSIGGTGVKPQHF. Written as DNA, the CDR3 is TGTGCCAGTAGTATAGGGGGCACCGGTGTGAAGCCCCAGCATTTT.

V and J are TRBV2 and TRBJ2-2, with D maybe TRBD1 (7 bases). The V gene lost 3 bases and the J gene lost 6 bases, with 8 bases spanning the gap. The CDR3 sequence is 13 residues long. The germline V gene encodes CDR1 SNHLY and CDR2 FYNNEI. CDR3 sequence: CASSDRGAGELFF. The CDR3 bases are TGTGCCAGCAGTGACAGGGGGGCCGGGGAGCTGTTTTTT.

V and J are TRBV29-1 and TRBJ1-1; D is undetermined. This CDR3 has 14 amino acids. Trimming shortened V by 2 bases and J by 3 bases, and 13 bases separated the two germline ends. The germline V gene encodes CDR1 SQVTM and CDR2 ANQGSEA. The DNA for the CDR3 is TGCAGCGTTGAAACAAGCGAGTGGGACACTGAAGCTTTCTTT. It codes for CSVETSEWDTEAFF.

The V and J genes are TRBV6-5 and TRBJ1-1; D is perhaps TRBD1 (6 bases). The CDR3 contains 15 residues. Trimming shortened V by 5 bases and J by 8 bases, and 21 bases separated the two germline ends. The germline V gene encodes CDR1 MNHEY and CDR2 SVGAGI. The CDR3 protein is CASSQENRAVREAFF. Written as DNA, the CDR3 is TGTGCCAGCAGTCAAGAAAACAGGGCCGTAAGAGAAGCTTTCTTT.

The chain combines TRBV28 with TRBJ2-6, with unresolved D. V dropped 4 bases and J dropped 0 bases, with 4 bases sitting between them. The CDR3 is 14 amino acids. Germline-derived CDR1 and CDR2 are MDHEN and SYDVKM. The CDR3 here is CASSSTSGANVLTF. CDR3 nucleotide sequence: TGTGCCAGCAGTTCGACCTCTGGGGCCAACGTCCTGACTTTC.

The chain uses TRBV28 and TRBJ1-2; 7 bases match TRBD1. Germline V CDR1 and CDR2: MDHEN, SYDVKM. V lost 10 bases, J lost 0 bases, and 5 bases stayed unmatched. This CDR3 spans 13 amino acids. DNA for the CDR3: TGTGCCATCAGGACAGGTACTAACTATGGCTACACCTTC. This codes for CAIRTGTNYGYTF.

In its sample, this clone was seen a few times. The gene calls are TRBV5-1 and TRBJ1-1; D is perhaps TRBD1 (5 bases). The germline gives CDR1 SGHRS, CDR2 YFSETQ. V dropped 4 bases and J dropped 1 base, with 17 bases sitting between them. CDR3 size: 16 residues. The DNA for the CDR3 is TGCGCCAGCAGCACTGGTCAGGGAATGAGGAACACTGAAGCTTTCTTT. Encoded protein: CASSTGQGMRNTEAFF.

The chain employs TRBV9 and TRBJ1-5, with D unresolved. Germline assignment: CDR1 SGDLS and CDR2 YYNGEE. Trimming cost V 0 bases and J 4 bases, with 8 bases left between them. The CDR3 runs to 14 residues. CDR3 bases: TGTGCCAGCAGCGTAGGAACTGCTAATCAGCCCCAGCATTTT. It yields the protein CASSVGTANQPQHF. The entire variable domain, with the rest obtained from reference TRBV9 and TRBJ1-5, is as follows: DSGVTQTPKHLITATGQRVTLRCSPRSGDLSVYWYQQSLDQGLQFLIQYYNGEERAKGNILERFSAQQFPDLHSELNLSSLELGDSALYFCASSVGTANQPQHFGDGTRLSIL.

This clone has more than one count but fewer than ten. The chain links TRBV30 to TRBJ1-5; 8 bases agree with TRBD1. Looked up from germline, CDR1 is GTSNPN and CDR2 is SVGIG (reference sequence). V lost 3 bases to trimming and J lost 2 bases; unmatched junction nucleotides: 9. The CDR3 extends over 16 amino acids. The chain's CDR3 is CAWRDRANGGNQPQHF. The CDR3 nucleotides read TGTGCCTGGAGGGACAGGGCCAACGGCGGCAATCAGCCCCAGCATTTT.

CDR3: CASSLGGVNTEAFF. CDR3 nucleotides: TGTGCCAGCAGCTTAGGGGGGGTAAACACTGAAGCTTTCTTT. The chain couples TRBV13 to TRBJ1-1, with D tentatively TRBD1 (5 bases). V lost 0 bases, J lost 2 bases, and 7 bases lay in between. The CDR3 is 14 amino acids. Germline lookup yields CDR1 PRHDT and CDR2 FYEKMQ (reference sequence).

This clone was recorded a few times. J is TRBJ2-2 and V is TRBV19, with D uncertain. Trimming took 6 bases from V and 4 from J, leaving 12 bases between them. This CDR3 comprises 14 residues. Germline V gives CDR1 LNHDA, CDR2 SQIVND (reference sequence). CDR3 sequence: CASRTIDGTGELFF. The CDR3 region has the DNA TGTGCCAGTAGGACAATCGACGGCACCGGGGAGCTGTTTTTT.

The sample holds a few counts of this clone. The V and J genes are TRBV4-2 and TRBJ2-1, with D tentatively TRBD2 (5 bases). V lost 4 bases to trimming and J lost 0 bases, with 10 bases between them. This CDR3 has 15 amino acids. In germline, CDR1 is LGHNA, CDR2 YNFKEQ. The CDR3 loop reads CASSLNGLSYNEQFF. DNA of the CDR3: TGTGCCAGCAGCCTGAACGGACTCTCCTACAATGAGCAGTTCTTC.

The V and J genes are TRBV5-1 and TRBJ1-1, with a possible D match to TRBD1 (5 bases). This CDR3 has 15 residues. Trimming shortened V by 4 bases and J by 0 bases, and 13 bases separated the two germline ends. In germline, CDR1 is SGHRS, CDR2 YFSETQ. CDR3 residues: CASSPMGPLNTEAFF. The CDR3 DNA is TGCGCCAGCAGCCCCATGGGACCGCTGAACACTGAAGCTTTCTTT.

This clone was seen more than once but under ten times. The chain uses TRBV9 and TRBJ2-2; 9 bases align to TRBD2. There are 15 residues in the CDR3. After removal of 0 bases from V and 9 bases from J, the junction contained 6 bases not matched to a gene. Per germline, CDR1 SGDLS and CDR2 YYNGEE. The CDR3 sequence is CASSVDSGGRWELFF. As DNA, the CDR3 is TGTGCCAGCAGCGTAGACAGCGGGGGGCGGTGGGAGCTGTTTTTT.

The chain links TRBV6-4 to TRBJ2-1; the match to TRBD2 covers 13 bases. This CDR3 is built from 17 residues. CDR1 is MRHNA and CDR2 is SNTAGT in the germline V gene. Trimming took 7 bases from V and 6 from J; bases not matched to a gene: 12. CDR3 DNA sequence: TGTGCCAGCAATGGGAAACTAGCGGGGGGGCGCTGCAATGAGCAGTTCTTC. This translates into CASNGKLAGGRCNEQFF.

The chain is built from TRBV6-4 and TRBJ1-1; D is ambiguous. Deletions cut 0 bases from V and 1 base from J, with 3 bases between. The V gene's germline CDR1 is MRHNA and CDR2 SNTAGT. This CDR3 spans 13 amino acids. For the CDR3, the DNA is TGTGCCAGCAGTGACTCGACGAACACTGAAGCTTTCTTT. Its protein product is CASSDSTNTEAFF.

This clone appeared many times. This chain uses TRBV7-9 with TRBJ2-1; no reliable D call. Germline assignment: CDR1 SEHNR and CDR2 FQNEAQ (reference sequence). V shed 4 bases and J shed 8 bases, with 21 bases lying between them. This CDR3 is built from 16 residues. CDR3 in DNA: TGTGCCAGCAGCTCCGCTTCTGGTCACACTCCCCATGAGCAGTTCTTC. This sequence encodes CASSSASGHTPHEQFF.

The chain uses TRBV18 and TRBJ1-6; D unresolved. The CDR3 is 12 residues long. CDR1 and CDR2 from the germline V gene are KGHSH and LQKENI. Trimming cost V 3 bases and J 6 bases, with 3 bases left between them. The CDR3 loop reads CASSPPNSPLHF. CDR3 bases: TGTGCCAGCTCACCCCCTAATTCACCCCTCCACTTT. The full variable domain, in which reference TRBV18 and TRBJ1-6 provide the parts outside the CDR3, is NAGVMQNPRHLVRRRGQEARLRCSPMKGHSHVYWYRQLPEEGLKFMVYLQKENIIDESGMPKERFSAEFPKEGPSILRIQQVVRGDSAAYFCASSPPNSPLHFGNGTRLTVT.